This T cell receptor (beta chain) was recorded in a study of Ad26.COV2.S vaccination and SARS-CoV-2 variants. Study-level background: Ad26.COV2.S arm of COV1001 included the donor. By the intramuscular route, Ad26.COV2.S was given once, or twice 56 days apart. General study results and limits: Non-spike TCR breadth did not differ much between vaccine and placebo recipients.

This clone was seen a single time. Its antigen remains unidentified. TCRdb's copy holds only in-frame clones and misses some; the assay was immunoSEQ multiplex PCR. The data hold about 420,000 clones, with approximately 88% observed a single time. Treatment in this sample: around 19 received Ad26.COV2.S at low or high dose, single or two shots; roughly five received placebo; per-sample allocation not given. Collection of samples fell on day 63 after the first vaccine or placebo injection. The CDR3 has 14 amino acids. CDR1 and CDR2 (germline): MDHEN, SYDVKM. Trimming removed 5 bases from V and 7 bases from J, with 15 bases in between.

This clonotype was sampled from a person between 18 and 65 years old who received the Ad26.COV2.S COVID-19 vaccine or a placebo. The rearrangement joins TRBV28 to TRBJ1-3; TRBD1 is a possible D gene (5 bases). The sequencing here drew on peripheral blood, taken in a trial of Ad26.COV2.S vaccine versus placebo. The CDR3 DNA follows: TGTGCCAGCAGTCTTGGGCAGGGATGGAACACCATATATTTT. Encoded protein: CASSLGQGWNTIYF.